The clone carrying this T cell receptor (beta chain) was recorded a few times. Its antigen is not known. The data stem from a study of STAT3 mutations in large granular lymphocyte leukemia. Broader study findings: In T-cell large granular lymphocyte leukemia, about half of patients showed multiple immunodominant subclonotypes. In about 30% of the 18 patients, new TCR clonotypes emerged after therapy.

The V end was cut by 0 bases, the J end by 3 bases, with 14 bases between. Germline V gene lookup returns CDR1 LGHNA and CDR2 YSLEER. The CDR3 has 16 residues. Average productive template count per sample was about 44,000. Sequenced by immunoSEQ multiplex PCR; TCRdb stores in-frame clones only, minus some. The repertoire includes about 4,300 clones, over 50% of them detected once, and 60% sits in the top ten. The sequencing sample was made of peripheral blood mononuclear cells. This TCR was recovered from a male patient between 45 and 60 years old with T-cell large granular lymphocyte leukemia. Some clones in this sample may be carry-over from other donors' samples. The V and J genes are TRBV4-3 and TRBJ1-2, with D unclear. This chain's CDR3 is CASSQDAAGLDYGYTF. In nucleotides, the CDR3 is TGCGCCAGCAGCCAAGATGCGGCTGGACTGGACTATGGCTACACCTTC.